This T cell receptor beta chain is drawn from a study of human T cells and chemical hapten exposure. Study context: Donors were sensitized with 2% DPC on the upper inner arm. Small volume differences among pooled libraries mainly caused per-sample TCR yield variation.

Time point described: patch test 2, 6 weeks after DPC sensitization. Documented treatment: therapeutic diphenylcyclopropenone sensitization with weekly scalp DPC. The study's findings and limits: Once DPC sensitization occurred, TCRs above 1 in 1000 frequency showed no change. Versus controls, significantly more large CDR3 similarity clusters arose from expanded TCRs.

This CDR3 comprises 14 residues. After removal of 6 bases from V and 4 bases from J, the junction contained 5 bases not matched to a gene. This clonotype occurred many times. Its antigen is unknown. TCRdb reprocessed the RACE reads via MiXCR and lists one record per CDR3 protein. The sample includes over 100,000 distinct CDR3 sequences, about a tenth seen only once; the top ten take 3% to 4%. This clonotype was sampled from a woman between 40 and 50 years old with alopecia areata. Some clones in this sample may be carry-over from other donors' samples. The source was whole blood, collected in connection with sensitization to the hapten diphenylcyclopropenone (DPC). This chain joins TRBV12-3 or TRBV12-4 and TRBJ1-2, with TRBD1 identical over 10 bases. The CDR3 coding sequence is TGTGCCAGCAGCCCGACAGGGGGCCCCTATGGCTACACCTTC. Its translation is CASSPTGGPYGYTF.